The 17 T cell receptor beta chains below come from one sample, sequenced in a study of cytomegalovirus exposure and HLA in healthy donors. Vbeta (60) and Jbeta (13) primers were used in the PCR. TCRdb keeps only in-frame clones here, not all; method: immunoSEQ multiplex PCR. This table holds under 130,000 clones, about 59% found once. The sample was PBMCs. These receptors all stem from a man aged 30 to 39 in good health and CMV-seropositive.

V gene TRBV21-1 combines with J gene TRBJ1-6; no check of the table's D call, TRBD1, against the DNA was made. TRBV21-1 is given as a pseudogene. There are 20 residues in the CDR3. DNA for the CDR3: TGTGCCAGCAGCCTACGCCAAAAATCCTCAGGGGGAGCCGAAAATTCACCCCTCCACTTT. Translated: CASSLRQKSSGGAENSPLHF.

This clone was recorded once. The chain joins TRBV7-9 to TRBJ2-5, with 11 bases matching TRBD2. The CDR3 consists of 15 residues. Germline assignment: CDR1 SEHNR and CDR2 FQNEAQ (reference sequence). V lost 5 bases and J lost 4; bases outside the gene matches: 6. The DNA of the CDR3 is TGTGCCAGCAGCCCCGAACTAGCGGGGGCAGAGACCCAGTACTTC. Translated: CASSPELAGAETQYF.

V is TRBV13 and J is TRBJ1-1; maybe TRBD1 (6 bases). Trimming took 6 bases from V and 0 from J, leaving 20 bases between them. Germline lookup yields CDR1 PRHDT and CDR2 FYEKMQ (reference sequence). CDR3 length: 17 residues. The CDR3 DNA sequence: TGTGCCAGCAGAGTGAGTACGGGTTGGGACATGAACACTGAAGCTTTCTTT. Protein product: CASRVSTGWDMNTEAFF.

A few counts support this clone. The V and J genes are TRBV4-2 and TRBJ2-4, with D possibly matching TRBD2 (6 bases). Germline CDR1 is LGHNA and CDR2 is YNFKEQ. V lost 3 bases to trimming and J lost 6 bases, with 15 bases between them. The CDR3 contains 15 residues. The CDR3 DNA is TGTGCCAGCAGCCAGACGGCGCGGGGCACAAACATTCAGTACTTC. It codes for CASSQTARGTNIQYF.

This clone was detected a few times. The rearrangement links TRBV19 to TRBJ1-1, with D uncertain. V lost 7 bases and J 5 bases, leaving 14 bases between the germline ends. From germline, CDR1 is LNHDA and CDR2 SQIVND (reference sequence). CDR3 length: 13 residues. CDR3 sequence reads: CASMSQIGTEAFF. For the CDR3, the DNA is TGTGCCAGTATGAGCCAGATCGGGACTGAAGCTTTCTTT.

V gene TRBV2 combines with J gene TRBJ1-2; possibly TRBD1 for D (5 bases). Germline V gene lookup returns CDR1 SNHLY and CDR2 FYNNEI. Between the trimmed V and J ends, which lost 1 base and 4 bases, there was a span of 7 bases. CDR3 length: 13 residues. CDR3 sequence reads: CASSEGGGYGYTF. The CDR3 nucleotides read TGTGCCAGCAGTGAAGGCGGGGGCTATGGCTACACCTTC.

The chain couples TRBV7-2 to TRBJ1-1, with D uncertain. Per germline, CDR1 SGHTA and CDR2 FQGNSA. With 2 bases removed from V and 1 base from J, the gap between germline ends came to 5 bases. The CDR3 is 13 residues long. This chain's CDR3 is CASSLTGNTEAFF. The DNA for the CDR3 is TGTGCCAGCAGCTTAACCGGGAACACTGAAGCTTTCTTT.

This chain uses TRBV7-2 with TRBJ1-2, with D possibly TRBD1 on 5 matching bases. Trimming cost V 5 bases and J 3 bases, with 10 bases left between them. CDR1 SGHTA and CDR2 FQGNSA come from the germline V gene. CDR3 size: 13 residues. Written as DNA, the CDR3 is TGTGCCAGCAGCCCCCAGGGATACTATGGCTACACCTTC. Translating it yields CASSPQGYYGYTF.

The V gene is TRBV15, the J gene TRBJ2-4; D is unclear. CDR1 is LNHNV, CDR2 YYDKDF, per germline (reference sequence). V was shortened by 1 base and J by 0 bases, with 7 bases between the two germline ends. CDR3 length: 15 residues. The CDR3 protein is CATSRAAQAKNIQYF. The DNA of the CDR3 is TGTGCCACCAGCAGAGCAGCGCAAGCCAAAAACATTCAGTACTTC.

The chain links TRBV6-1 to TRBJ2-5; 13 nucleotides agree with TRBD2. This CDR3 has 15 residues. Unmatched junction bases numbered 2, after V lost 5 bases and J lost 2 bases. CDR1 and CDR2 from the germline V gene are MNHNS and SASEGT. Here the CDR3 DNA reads TGTGCCAGCAGTCCACTAGCGGGGGGGCAAGAGACCCAGTACTTC. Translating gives CASSPLAGGQETQYF.

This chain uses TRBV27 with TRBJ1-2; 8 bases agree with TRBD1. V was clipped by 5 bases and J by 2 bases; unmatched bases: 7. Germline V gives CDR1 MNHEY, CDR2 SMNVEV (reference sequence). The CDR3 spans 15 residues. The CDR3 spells CASSPGTGSNYGYTF. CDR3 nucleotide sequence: TGTGCCAGCAGTCCCGGGACAGGCTCCAACTATGGCTACACCTTC.

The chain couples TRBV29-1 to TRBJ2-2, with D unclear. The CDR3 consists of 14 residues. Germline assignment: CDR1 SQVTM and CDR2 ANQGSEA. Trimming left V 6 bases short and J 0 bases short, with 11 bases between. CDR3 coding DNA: TGCAGCGTAAAGACAAGATCGAACACCGGGGAGCTGTTTTTT. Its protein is CSVKTRSNTGELFF.

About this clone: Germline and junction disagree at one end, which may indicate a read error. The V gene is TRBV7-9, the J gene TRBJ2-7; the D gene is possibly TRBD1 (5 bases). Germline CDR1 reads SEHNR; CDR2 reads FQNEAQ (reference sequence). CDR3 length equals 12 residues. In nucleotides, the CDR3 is TGTGTCAGCAGCCCAGGGTCCTACGAGCAGTACTTC. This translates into CVSSPGSYEQYF.

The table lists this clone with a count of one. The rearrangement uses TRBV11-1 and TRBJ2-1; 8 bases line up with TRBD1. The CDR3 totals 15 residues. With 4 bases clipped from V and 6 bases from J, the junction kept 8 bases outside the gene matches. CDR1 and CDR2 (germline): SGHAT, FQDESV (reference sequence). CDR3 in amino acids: CASSSKGQACNEQFF. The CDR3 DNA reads TGTGCCAGCAGCTCGAAGGGACAGGCCTGCAATGAGCAGTTCTTC.

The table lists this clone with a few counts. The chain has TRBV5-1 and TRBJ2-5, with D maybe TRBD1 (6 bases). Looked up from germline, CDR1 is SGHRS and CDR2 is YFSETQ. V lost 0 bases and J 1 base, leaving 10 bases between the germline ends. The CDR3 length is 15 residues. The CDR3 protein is CASSLGDNAQETQYF. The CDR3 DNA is TGCGCCAGCAGCTTGGGGGACAATGCCCAAGAGACCCAGTACTTC.

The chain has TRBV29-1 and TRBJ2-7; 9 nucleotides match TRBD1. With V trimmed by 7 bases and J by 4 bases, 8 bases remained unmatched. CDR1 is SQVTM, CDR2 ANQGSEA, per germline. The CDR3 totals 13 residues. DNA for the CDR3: TGCAGCGCTGCAACGGACAGGGGTTACGAGCAGTACTTC. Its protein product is CSAATDRGYEQYF.

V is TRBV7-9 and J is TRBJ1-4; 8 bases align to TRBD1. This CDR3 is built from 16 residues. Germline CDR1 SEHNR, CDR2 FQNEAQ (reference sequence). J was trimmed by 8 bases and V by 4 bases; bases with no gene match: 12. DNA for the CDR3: TGTGCCAGCAGCTCCGTCGGACAGGGATCGGGAGAAAAACTGTTTTTT. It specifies CASSSVGQGSGEKLFF.